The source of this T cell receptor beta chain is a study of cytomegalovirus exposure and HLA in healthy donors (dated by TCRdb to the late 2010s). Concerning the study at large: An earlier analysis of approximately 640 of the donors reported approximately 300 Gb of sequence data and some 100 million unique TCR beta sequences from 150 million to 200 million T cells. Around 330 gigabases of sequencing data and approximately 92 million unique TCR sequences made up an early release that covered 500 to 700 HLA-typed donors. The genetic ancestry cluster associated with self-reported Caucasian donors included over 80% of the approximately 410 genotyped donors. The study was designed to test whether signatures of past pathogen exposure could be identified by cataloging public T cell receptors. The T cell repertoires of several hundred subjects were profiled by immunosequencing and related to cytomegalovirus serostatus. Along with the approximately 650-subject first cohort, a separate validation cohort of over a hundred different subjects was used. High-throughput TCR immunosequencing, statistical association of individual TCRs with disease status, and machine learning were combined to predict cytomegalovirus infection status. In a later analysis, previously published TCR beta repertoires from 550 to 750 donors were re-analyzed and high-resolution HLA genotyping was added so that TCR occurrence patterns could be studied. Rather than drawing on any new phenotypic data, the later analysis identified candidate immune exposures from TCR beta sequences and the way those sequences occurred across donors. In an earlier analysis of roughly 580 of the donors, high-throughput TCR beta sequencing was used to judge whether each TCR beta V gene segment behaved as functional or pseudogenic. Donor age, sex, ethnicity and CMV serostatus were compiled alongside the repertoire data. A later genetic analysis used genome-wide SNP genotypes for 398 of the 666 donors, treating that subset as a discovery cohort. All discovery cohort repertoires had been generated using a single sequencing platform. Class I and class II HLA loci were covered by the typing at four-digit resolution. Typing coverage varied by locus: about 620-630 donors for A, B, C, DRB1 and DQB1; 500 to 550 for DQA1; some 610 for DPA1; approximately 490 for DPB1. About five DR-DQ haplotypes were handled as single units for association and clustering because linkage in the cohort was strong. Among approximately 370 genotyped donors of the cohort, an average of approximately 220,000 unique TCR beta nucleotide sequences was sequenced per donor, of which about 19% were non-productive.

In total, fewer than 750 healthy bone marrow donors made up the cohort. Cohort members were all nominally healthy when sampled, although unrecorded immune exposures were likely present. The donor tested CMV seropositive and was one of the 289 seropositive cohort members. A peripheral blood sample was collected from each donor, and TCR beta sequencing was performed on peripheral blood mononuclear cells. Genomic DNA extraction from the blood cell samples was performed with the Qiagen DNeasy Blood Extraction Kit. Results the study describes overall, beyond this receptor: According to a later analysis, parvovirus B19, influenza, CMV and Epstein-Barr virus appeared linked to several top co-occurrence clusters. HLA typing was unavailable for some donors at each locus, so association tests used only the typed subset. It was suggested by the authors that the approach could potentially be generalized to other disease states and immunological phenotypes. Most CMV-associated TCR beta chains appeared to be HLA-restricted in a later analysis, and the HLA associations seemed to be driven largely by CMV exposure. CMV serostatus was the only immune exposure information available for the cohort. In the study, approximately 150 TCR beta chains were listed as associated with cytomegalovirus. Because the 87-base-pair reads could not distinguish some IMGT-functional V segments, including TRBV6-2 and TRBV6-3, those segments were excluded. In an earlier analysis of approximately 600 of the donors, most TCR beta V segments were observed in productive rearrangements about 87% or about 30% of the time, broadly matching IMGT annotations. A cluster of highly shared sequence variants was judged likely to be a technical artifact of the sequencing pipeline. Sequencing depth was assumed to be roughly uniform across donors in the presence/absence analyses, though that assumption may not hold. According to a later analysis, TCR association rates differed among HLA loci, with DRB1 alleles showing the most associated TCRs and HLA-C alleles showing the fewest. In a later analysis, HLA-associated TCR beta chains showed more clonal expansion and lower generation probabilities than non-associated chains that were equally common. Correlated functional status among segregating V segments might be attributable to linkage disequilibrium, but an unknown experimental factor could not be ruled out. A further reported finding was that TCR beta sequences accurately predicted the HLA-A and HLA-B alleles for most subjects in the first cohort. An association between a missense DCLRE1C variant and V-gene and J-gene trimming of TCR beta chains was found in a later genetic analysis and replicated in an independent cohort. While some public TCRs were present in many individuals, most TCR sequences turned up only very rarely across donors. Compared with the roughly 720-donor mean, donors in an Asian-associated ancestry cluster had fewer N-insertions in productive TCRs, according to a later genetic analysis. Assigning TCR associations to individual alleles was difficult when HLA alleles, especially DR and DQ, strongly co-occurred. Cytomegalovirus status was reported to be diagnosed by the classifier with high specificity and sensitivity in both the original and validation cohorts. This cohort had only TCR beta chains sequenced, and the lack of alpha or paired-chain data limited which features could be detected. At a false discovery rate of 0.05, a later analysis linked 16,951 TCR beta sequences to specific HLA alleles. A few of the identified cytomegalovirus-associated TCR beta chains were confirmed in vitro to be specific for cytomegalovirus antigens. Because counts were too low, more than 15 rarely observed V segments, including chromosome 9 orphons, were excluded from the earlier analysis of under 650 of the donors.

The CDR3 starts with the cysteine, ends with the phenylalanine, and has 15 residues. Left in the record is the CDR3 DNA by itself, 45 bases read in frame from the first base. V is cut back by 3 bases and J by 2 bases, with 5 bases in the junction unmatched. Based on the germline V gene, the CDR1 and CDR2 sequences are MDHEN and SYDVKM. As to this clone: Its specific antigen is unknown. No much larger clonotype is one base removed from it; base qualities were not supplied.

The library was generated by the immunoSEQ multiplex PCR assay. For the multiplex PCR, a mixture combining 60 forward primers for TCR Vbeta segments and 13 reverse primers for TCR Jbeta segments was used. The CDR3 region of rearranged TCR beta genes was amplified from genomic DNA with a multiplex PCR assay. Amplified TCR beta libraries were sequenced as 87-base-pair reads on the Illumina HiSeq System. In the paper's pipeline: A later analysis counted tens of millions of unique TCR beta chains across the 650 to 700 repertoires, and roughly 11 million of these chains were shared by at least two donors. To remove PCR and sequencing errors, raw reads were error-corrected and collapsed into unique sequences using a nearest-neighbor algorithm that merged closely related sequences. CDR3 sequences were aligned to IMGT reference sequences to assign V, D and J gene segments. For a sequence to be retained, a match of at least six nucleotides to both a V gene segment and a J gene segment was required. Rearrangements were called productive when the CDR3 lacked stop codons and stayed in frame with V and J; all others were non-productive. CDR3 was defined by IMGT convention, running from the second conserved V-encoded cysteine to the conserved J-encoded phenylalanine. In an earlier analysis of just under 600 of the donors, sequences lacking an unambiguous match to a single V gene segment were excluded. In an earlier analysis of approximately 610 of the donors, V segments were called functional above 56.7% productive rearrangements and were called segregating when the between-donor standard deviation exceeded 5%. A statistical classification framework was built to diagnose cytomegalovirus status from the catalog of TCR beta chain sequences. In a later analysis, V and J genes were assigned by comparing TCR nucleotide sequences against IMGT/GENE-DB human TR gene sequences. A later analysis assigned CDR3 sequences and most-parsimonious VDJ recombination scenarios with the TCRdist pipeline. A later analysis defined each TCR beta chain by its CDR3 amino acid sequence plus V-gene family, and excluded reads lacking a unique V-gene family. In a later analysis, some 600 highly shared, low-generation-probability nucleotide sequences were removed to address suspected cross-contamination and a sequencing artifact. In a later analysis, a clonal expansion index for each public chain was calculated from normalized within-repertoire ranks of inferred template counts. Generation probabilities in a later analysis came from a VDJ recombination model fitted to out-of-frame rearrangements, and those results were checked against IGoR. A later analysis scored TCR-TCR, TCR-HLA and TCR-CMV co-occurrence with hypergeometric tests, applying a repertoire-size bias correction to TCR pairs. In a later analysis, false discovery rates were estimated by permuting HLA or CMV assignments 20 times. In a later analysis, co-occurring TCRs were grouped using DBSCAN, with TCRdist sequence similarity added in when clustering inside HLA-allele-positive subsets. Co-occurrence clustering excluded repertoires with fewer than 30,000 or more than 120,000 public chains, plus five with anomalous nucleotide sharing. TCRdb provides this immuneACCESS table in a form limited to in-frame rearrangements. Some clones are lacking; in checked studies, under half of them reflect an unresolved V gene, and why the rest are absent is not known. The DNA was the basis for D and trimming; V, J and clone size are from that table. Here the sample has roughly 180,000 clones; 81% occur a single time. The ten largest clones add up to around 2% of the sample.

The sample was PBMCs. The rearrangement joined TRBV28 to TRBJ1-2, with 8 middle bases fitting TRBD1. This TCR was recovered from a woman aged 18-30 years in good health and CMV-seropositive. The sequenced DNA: TGTGCCAGCAGTTTCCTTGGACAGGGAAACTATGGCTACACCTTC. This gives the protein CASSFLGQGNYGYTF.